What follows describes a single T cell receptor (beta chain). No cognate antigen has been identified for it. No much larger clone exists at a distance of one base, and base qualities are not known. This entry comes from a study of a mutant IDH1 vaccine in newly diagnosed glioma (dated by TCRdb to the early 2020s). Turning to the overall study: Of the 32 treated patients, approximately 60% were male and around 40% were female, and the mean age was 40.4 years. Peripheral blood was drawn at six visits: V03 (baseline), V05, V07, V10, V12 and V13. Longitudinal TCRB deep sequencing was done for 25 to 30 treated patients, wherever samples were available for exploratory analyses. Prior to enrollment, standard therapy consisting of radiotherapy alone, temozolomide alone, or radiochemotherapy with temozolomide had been administered to patients, with the combination being received by most patients.

The sample's time point label, decoded: baseline, week 1 (first vaccination visit). Taken with the paper, the label for treatment or condition translates to: pre-vaccination baseline after standard-of-care therapy. Newly diagnosed WHO grade 3 or 4 IDH1-mutant astrocytomas showing loss of nuclear ATRX were present in the donors. The samples were drawn from NOA16, a multicentre, single-arm, open-label phase I trial in Germany that tested a mutant IDH1 peptide vaccine in humans for the first time. Blood drawn at visit V03 was used as the baseline sample for immunogenicity testing. The DNeasy Blood and Tissue Kit was used to extract genomic DNA from EDTA blood for TCRB sequencing. The CDR3 goes from the cysteine to the phenylalanine over 12 residues. Only the CDR3 DNA is retained, 36 bases long and in frame from the first base. The trim is 4 bases for V and 5 bases for J, with a gap of 7 bases between the germline ends. Reading the germline V gene gives CDR1 SGHRS and CDR2 YFSETQ.

Library preparation employed the immunoSEQ multiplex PCR assay. Rearranged TCR beta chain sequences were amplified using the hsTCRB Kit according to the manufacturer's protocol. TCRB libraries were sequenced on an Illumina MiSeq. In the source study's methods: Demultiplexing, trimming and gene mapping were performed with the kit vendor's proprietary platform. The immuneACCESS repertoire file appears here via TCRdb, limited to in-frame rearrangements. These files lack a portion of the clones; in checked studies, under half of the deficit traces to unresolved V genes, and the cause of the others is not known. The DNA was the basis for D and trimming; V, J and clone size are from that table. For this sample the table gives about 23,000 clones, of which approximately 93% were detected only once. The ten biggest clones cover approximately 8.4% of the sample. The investigation overall reported the following: The authors noted that analyses of patient blood samples could not be reproduced because of sample limitations. Availability determined which PBMC samples were chosen for TCRB deep sequencing. Across multiple MHC alleles, vaccine-induced immune responses were seen in nearly 95% of patients. Pseudoprogression appeared unrelated to alterations in the top peripheral T cell clonotypes detected by TCRB sequencing.

Rearrangement joined TRBV5-1 to TRBJ2-4, with the D gene not confidently named. Specimen: PBMCs, collected from a glioma patient treated with radiotherapy, temozolomide or both. This clonotype was sampled from a man aged 25-40 years with glioma. The nucleotide sequence is given as TGCGCCAGCAGCGAGTCCCAAAACATTCAGTACTTC. Translated, it gives CASSESQNIQYF.